Following are 32 T cell receptor beta chains from one sample sequenced in a study of Graves' ophthalmopathy and Graves' hyperthyroidism. CDR3 regions of TCR beta were amplified from RNA transcripts. HTBI primers were employed in first-round RT-PCR, then a second-round multiplex PCR followed. TCRdb recomputed calls from the multiplex PCR reads with MiXCR, one row per CDR3 protein. The table includes about 660,000 distinct CDR3 sequences, over 40% detected once. The material sequenced was peripheral blood. These receptors came from an adult man with Graves' ophthalmopathy.

The genes are TRBV10-3 and TRBJ2-2, with a tentative D call TRBD2 (5 bases). CDR1 ENHRY and CDR2 SYGVKD come from the germline V gene. V shed 10 bases and J shed 1 base, with 7 bases lying between them. CDR3 length: 12 amino acids. CDR3 sequence (DNA): TGTGCCAGCGGACTGAACACCGGGGAGCTGTTTTTT. It yields the protein CASGLNTGELFF.

This clonotype turned up a few times. The chain couples TRBV4-1 to TRBJ1-4; perhaps TRBD1 as D (6 bases). The CDR3 runs to 16 residues. In germline, CDR1 is MGHRA, CDR2 YSYEKL. V was cut by 1 base and J by 1 base, with 10 bases left in between. CDR3 DNA: TGCGCCAGCAGCCAAGGATGGGGACAAACTAATGAAAAACTGTTTTTT. It encodes CASSQGWGQTNEKLFF.

The genes are TRBV10-3 and TRBJ2-7; TRBD1 agrees at 7 bases. The J segment lost 7 bases and the V segment lost 10 bases, leaving 10 bases of the junction unmatched. Germline assignment: CDR1 ENHRY and CDR2 SYGVKD. The CDR3 extends over 12 amino acids. The CDR3 DNA reads as TGTGCCAGCAATCGACAGGGAAGGGAGCAGTACTTC. This encodes CASNRQGREQYF.

The chain uses TRBV10-3 and TRBJ1-2, with no clear D. This CDR3 comprises 12 residues. Trimming left V 5 bases short and J 4 bases short, with 8 bases between. The germline CDR1 and CDR2 sequences are ENHRY and SYGVKD. CDR3 region: CAISSGGYGYTF. As DNA, the CDR3 is TGTGCCATCAGTTCTGGCGGCTATGGCTACACCTTC.

The rearrangement uses TRBV14 and TRBJ1-1, with TRBD1 as a possible D gene (5 bases). Between the trimmed V and J ends, which lost 4 bases and 4 bases, there was a span of 10 bases. This CDR3 has 13 amino acids. CDR1 is SGHDN and CDR2 is FVKESK in the germline V gene. The CDR3 region is CASSPGSITEAFF. The CDR3 DNA sequence: TGTGCCAGCAGCCCAGGGAGTATCACTGAAGCTTTCTTT.

The chain employs TRBV9 and TRBJ2-2; no clear D gene. The germline V gene encodes CDR1 SGDLS and CDR2 YYNGEE. This CDR3 is 15 amino acids long. Trimming shortened V by 0 bases and J by 2 bases, and 8 bases separated the two germline ends. In DNA, the CDR3 is TGTGCCAGCAGCGTAGCTGAGGCTAACACCGGGGAGCTGTTTTTT. Its protein is CASSVAEANTGELFF.

This clonotype has a count of ten or more. V gene TRBV9 combines with J gene TRBJ1-2; no clear D. The germline V gene has CDR1 SGDLS and CDR2 YYNGEE. Trimming stripped 3 bases from V and 0 bases from J, with 3 bases between. The CDR3 totals 12 residues. The CDR3 region is CASSESNYGYTF. For the CDR3, the DNA is TGTGCCAGCAGCGAATCTAACTATGGCTACACCTTC. Complete variable domain (other parts from reference TRBV9 and TRBJ1-2): DSGVTQTPKHLITATGQRVTLRCSPRSGDLSVYWYQQSLDQGLQFLIQYYNGEERAKGNILERFSAQQFPDLHSELNLSSLELGDSALYFCASSESNYGYTFGSGTRLTVV.

This chain joins TRBV7-9 and TRBJ2-7; TRBD2 aligns across 14 bases. J lost 2 bases, V lost 5 bases, and 8 bases had no gene match. The CDR3 covers 17 residues. Germline V gene data show CDR1 as SEHNR and CDR2 as FQNEAQ (reference sequence). CDR3 region: CASSLGLAGGRTYEQYF. CDR3 coding DNA: TGTGCCAGCAGCCTCGGACTAGCGGGGGGCCGGACCTACGAGCAGTACTTC.

The rearrangement joins TRBV29-1 to TRBJ1-2, with D unclear. Germline CDR1 SQVTM, CDR2 ANQGSEA. V lost 4 bases, J lost 4 bases, and 13 bases lay in between. The CDR3 consists of 13 residues. The CDR3 region has the DNA TGCAGCGTTGTCCGGGAGGTTAGCTATGGCTACACCTTC. Amino acid sequence: CSVVREVSYGYTF.

As concerns this clonotype: Germline and junction disagree at one end, which may indicate a read error. The chain couples TRBV10-3 to TRBJ1-5, with a weak D call TRBD1 (5 bases). Looked up from germline, CDR1 is ENHRY and CDR2 is SYGVKD. The CDR3 covers 15 residues. CDR3 in DNA: TGTGCCAGCAGTTACGGGGCATCGGTTTGGCAGCCCCAGCATTTT. It codes for CASSYGASVWQPQHF.

J is TRBJ2-7 and V is TRBV5-1; 8 bases align to TRBD1. The CDR3 loop spans 16 amino acids. V trimming: 5 bases; J trimming: 7 bases; junction bases outside the gene matches: 17. Germline V gene sequence: CDR1 SGHRS, CDR2 YFSETQ. The CDR3 here is CASSNAADRGTGEQYF. Here the CDR3 DNA reads TGCGCCAGCAGTAACGCCGCTGACAGGGGAACAGGAGAGCAGTACTTC.

The table lists this clonotype with a few counts. This may arise from a read error, as a much more abundant clone is one base away. V is TRBV10-3 and J is TRBJ1-3; D uncertain. The germline gives CDR1 ENHRY, CDR2 SYGVKD. The CDR3 sequence is 14 residues long. Deletions cut 5 bases from V and 4 bases from J, with 12 bases between. The CDR3 spells CAISPTREGNTIYF. The CDR3, as DNA: TGTGCCATCAGTCCGACAAGGGAAGGAAACACCATATATTTT.

This sequence joins TRBV29-1 and TRBJ2-7; possibly TRBD1 or TRBD2 for D (5 bases each). Trimming took off 8 bases at V and 0 bases at J, with 11 bases between the two ends. The CDR3 length is 12 residues. From germline, CDR1 is SQVTM and CDR2 ANQGSEA. This CDR3 is CSSRGDSYEQYF. CDR3 nucleotide sequence: TGCAGCAGTCGAGGGGACTCCTACGAGCAGTACTTC.

This clonotype came up a few times. This chain links TRBV2 with TRBJ1-2, with a tentative D call TRBD1 (6 bases). Trimming cost V 3 bases and J 8 bases, with 10 bases left between them. The CDR3 consists of 12 residues. From germline, CDR1 is SNHLY and CDR2 FYNNEI. The CDR3 region has the DNA TGTGCCAGCAGTGATACAGGGATCGGCTACACCTTC. Its protein product is CASSDTGIGYTF.

To note about this clonotype: A read error may be the cause here, since a much bigger clone is one base away. The genes are TRBV29-1 and TRBJ2-7; D may be TRBD1 or TRBD2 (6 bases each). The CDR3 is 14 residues long. Germline V gives CDR1 SQVTM, CDR2 ANQGSEA. The CDR3 DNA follows: TGCAGCGTGGGCCGGGGGCGGGGAAATTACGAGCACTACTTT. Amino acids: CSVGRGRGNYEHYF.

About this clonotype: A much larger clone differs from this one at a single base, so this may be a read error. The chain links TRBV20-1 to TRBJ1-2; the match to TRBD1 covers 11 bases. The CDR3 totals 13 residues. CDR1 DFQATT and CDR2 SNEGSKA come from the germline V gene (reference sequence). CDR3 sequence (DNA): TGCCGTGCACCCCGGGACAGGGGGATTGGCTACACCTTC. It specifies CRAPRDRGIGYTF.

This clonotype was observed many times. The chain combines TRBV5-1 with TRBJ1-2; 9 nucleotides match TRBD1. V dropped 2 bases and J dropped 4; count of bases not matched to a gene: 6. This CDR3 has 15 residues. Germline values: CDR1 SGHRS, CDR2 YFSETQ. This CDR3 is CASSLAGTGIYGYTF. CDR3 DNA sequence: TGCGCCAGCAGCTTAGCCGGGACAGGGATCTATGGCTACACCTTC.

This clonotype has a handful of counts. The J gene is TRBJ2-5, the V gene TRBV5-1; 8 bases are a match to TRBD1. Trimming took 0 bases from V and 5 from J; bases not matched to a gene: 6. Per the germline V gene, CDR1 is SGHRS and CDR2 is YFSETQ. The CDR3 is 15 residues long. CDR3 nucleotides: TGCGCCAGCAGCTTGGGGACAGGGATATGGGAGACCCAGTACTTC. Translated: CASSLGTGIWETQYF.

This clonotype showed up just a few times. The rearrangement links TRBV19 to TRBJ2-5, with 8 positions matching TRBD1. With 8 bases clipped from V and 7 bases from J, the junction kept 15 bases outside the gene matches. Germline V gene lookup returns CDR1 LNHDA and CDR2 SQIVND (reference sequence). The CDR3 runs to 15 residues. The CDR3 nucleotides read TGTGCCAGTCAAACGAGACAGGGGTACAGGGGGACCCAGTACTTC. Its translation: CASQTRQGYRGTQYF.

This clonotype has only a few counts. The chain combines TRBV5-1 with TRBJ1-2, with 8 positions matching TRBD1. The CDR3 runs to 14 residues. Losses at the gene ends were 4 bases for V and 2 bases for J; bases not matched to a gene: 4. The V gene's germline CDR1 is SGHRS and CDR2 YFSETQ. DNA of the CDR3: TGCGCCAGCAGCCCGACAGGGGAGAACTATGGCTACACCTTC. This gives the protein CASSPTGENYGYTF. Combining the CDR3 with reference TRBV5-1 and TRBJ1-2 gives the whole variable domain KAGVTQTPRYLIKTRGQQVTLSCSPISGHRSVSWYQQTPGQGLQFLFEYFSETQRNKGNFPGRFSGRQFSNSRSEMNVSTLELGDSALYLCASSPTGENYGYTFGSGTRLTVV.

This clonotype was observed many times. A junction boundary mismatches the germline segment, possibly from a read error. This sequence joins TRBV10-2 and TRBJ1-6, with TRBD1 as a possible D gene (5 bases). The CDR3 contains 16 residues. CDR1 and CDR2 from the germline V gene are WSHSY and SAAADI. CDR3 sequence reads: CASSSLGGGLRSPLHF. The CDR3 DNA reads as TGTGCCAGCAGTTCCCTCGGGGGTGGGCTACGTTCACCCCTCCACTTT.

This clonotype was observed many times. This chain uses TRBV2 with TRBJ1-5; no reliable D call. The ends were cut back, 6 bases at V and 10 bases at J, with 16 bases in the middle. Germline CDR1 and CDR2: SNHLY and FYNNEI. CDR3 size: 13 residues. The CDR3, as DNA: TGTGCCAGCAGCTGGACGGCGACGGGCCCCCAGCATTTT. This gives the protein CASSWTATGPQHF.

The chain employs TRBV25-1 and TRBJ2-2; the match to TRBD2 covers 9 bases. Germline values: CDR1 MGHDK, CDR2 SYGVNS. V was pared by 1 base and J by 7 bases, with 4 bases of the junction left unmatched. This CDR3 has 15 residues. In DNA form, the CDR3 reads TGTGCCAGCAGTGAATCCAAACTAGCGGGCGGGGAGCTGTTTTTT. As protein: CASSESKLAGGELFF.

About this clonotype itself: One end of the junction is discordant with germline, which a read error may explain. The chain combines TRBV5-8 with TRBJ1-1, with D perhaps matching TRBD1 (6 bases). Germline V gene data show CDR1 as SGHTS and CDR2 as YDEGEE. CDR3 length: 16 residues. The CDR3 sequence is CASSHGAGVGNTEAFF. The CDR3 nucleotides read TGCGCCAGCAGCCACGGGGCAGGGGTAGGTAACACTGAAGCTTTCTTT.

J is TRBJ1-1 and V is TRBV19, with 9 positions matching TRBD1. The CDR3 is made up of 14 amino acids. The trim removed 7 bases at V and 5 bases at J, leaving 8 bases unmatched. CDR1 and CDR2 (germline): LNHDA, SQIVND (reference sequence). DNA for the CDR3: TGTGCCAGTATCACAGGGGGCGCGGGTACTGAAGCTTTCTTT. Translating it yields CASITGGAGTEAFF.

This clonotype was recorded at least ten times. The chain uses TRBV12-3 or TRBV12-4 and TRBJ1-2; possible D gene TRBD1, 5 bases. Trimming took off 4 bases at V and 3 bases at J, with 9 bases between the two ends. This CDR3 spans 13 amino acids. The CDR3 DNA sequence: TGTGCCAGCAGTTCTGCAGGGTACTATGGCTACACCTTC. This sequence encodes CASSSAGYYGYTF.

A remark on this clonotype: A read error is possible here, since a much larger clone lies one base away. The chain has TRBV12-3 or TRBV12-4 and TRBJ1-3; 8 bases fit TRBD1. V dropped 4 bases and J dropped 4; count of bases not matched to a gene: 6. The CDR3 extends over 15 amino acids. This chain's CDR3 is CASSSRTGTGNTIYF. The CDR3 DNA sequence: TGTGCCAGCAGTTCCAGGACAGGGACCGGAAACACCATATATTTT.

This clonotype was seen many times. The chain is built from TRBV4-1 and TRBJ1-6; TRBD1 is a possible D gene (5 bases). CDR1 and CDR2 (germline): MGHRA, YSYEKL. This CDR3 comprises 17 residues. Between the trimmed V and J ends, which lost 3 bases and 6 bases, there was a span of 18 bases. The CDR3 here is CASSQGTFRSLNSPLHF. The CDR3 DNA reads as TGCGCCAGCAGCCAGGGGACCTTCAGAAGCCTTAATTCACCCCTCCACTTT.

Comments on this clonotype: The CDR3 ends on some other residue instead of the conserved phenylalanine or tryptophan, so this is likely a read error. This sequence joins TRBV29-1 and TRBJ1-2; no firm D call. The CDR3 length is 11 residues. Germline-derived CDR1 and CDR2 are SQVTM and ANQGSEA. The ends were cut back, 3 bases at V and 7 bases at J, with 9 bases in the middle. In DNA form, the CDR3 reads TGCAGCGTTGAGGTCAGGTTTGGCTACACCTCC. This gives the protein CSVEVRFGYTS.

In its sample, this clonotype was seen many times. This chain joins TRBV10-3 and TRBJ1-2; D not resolved. This CDR3 has 15 residues. Looked up from germline, CDR1 is ENHRY and CDR2 is SYGVKD. V was cut by 3 bases and J by 1 base, with 12 bases left in between. CDR3: CAISDGRGFNYGYTF. CDR3 nucleotides: TGTGCCATCAGTGACGGTCGGGGTTTTAACTATGGCTACACCTTC.

Many counts were recorded for this clonotype. The chain couples TRBV7-2 to TRBJ1-6; a weak D match, TRBD1 (5 bases). Germline CDR1 SGHTA, CDR2 FQGNSA. The CDR3 extends over 15 amino acids. V dropped 0 bases and J dropped 6 bases, with 9 bases sitting between them. The CDR3 nucleotides are TGTGCCAGCAGCTTAGCGGGACCGCTTAATTCACCCCTCCACTTT. Amino acids: CASSLAGPLNSPLHF.

There are many counts of this clonotype. This rearrangement joins TRBV7-6 to TRBJ2-5; D possibly corresponds to TRBD1 (6 bases). From germline, CDR1 is SGHVS and CDR2 FNYEAQ. V lost 5 bases to trimming and J lost 5 bases, with 12 bases between them. The CDR3 sequence is 13 residues long. The CDR3, as DNA: TGTGCCAGCAGCCCAAACAGGGTTGAGACCCAGTACTTC. Amino acid sequence: CASSPNRVETQYF.